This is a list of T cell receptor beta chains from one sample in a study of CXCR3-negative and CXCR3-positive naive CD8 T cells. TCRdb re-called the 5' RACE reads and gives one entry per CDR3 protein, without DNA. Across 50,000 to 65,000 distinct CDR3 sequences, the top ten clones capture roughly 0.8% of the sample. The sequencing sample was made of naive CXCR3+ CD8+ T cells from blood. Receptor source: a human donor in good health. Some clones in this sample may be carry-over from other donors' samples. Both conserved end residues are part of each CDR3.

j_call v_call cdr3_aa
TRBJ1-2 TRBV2 CASSGPWTEVDGYTF
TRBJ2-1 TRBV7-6 CASGPASGGLDEQFF
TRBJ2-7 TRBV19 CASSHAGTGNYEQYF
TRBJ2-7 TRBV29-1 CSVGRGPYEQYF
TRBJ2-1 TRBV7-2 CASSFTGTSQFF
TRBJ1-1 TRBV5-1 CASSPPAGGTGTEAFF
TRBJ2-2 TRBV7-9 CATPGDPNTGELFF
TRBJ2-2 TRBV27 CATSRRGPNTGELFF
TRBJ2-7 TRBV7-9 CASRAGTYEQYF
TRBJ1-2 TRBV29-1 CSGGVDYGYTF
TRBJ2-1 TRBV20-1 CSARGRRDRLENEQFF